The T cell receptor beta chain described here comes from a study of cytomegalovirus exposure and HLA in healthy donors. The V gene lost 2 bases and the J gene lost 0 bases, with 11 bases spanning the gap. The CDR3 has 15 amino acids. CDR1 and CDR2 from the germline V gene are MNHNY and SVGAGI (reference sequence). Study outcomes and limitations: Some segments of the V type, notably TRBV6-2 and TRBV6-3, were excluded as indistinguishable.

Points on this clone: What it binds is unknown.

With 60 Vbeta and 13 Jbeta primers, the PCR was carried out. The data were produced by immunoSEQ multiplex PCR, yet TCRdb's version contains in-frame clones alone and is incomplete. Among about 180,000 clones, 60% to 85% were seen once, and the ten largest hold 1.5% to 2%. The genes are TRBV6-6 and TRBJ2-7; D not certain. This TCR derives from a man in his late teens or twenties in good health and CMV-seronegative. The sample consisted of PBMCs. The chain's CDR3 is CASSYTLRSSYEQYF. The CDR3 nucleotides are TGTGCCAGCAGTTACACCTTAAGGAGCTCCTACGAGCAGTACTTC.